This T cell receptor beta chain emerged from a study of CD8 T cells in ankylosing spondylitis. V was clipped by 3 bases and J by 3 bases; unmatched bases: 7. The CDR3 spans 16 residues. The germline V gene encodes CDR1 KGHDR and CDR2 SFDVKD. MiXCR, run by TCRdb on the 5' RACE reads, gives a single entry per CDR3 protein. Here the sample spans fewer than 250,000 distinct CDR3 sequences, around 32% being singletons. The sequence was obtained from a male donor with ankylosing spondylitis or in good health (not recorded which). The chain is built from TRBV24-1 and TRBJ2-7, with 10 bases identical to TRBD1. Input material: blood, either unsorted or a sorted T cell fraction (not recorded which). CDR3 sequence (DNA): TGTGCCACCAGTGATCCTCGACAGGGGGCCTACTACGAGCAGTACTTC. It is translated as CATSDPRQGAYYEQYF.